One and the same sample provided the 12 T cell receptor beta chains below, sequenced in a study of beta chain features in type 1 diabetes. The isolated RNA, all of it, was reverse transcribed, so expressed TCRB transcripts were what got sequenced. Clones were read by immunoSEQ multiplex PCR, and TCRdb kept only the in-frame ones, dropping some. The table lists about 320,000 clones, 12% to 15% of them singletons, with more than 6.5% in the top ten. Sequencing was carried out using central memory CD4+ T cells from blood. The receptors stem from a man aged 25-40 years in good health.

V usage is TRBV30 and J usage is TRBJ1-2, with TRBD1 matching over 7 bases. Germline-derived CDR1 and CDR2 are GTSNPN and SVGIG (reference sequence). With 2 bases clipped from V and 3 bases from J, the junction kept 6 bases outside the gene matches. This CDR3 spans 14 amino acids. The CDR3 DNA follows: TGTGCCTGGAGTATGACAGGGTTTGACTATGGCTACACCTTC. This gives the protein CAWSMTGFDYGYTF.

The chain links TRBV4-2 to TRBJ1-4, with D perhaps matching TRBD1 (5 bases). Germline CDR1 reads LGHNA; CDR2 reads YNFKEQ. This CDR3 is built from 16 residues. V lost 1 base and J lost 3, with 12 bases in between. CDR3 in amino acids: CASSQVPGGANEKLFF. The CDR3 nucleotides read TGTGCCAGCAGCCAAGTTCCCGGGGGGGCTAATGAAAAACTGTTTTTT.

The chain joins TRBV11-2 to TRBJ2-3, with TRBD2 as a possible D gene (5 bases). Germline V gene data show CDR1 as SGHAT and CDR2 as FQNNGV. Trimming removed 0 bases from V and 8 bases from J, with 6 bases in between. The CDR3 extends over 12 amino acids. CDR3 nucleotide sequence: TGTGCCAGCAGCTTAGATCGGGGTACGCAGTATTTT. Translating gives CASSLDRGTQYF.

CDR3 in amino acids: CASSGDSYGYTF. The CDR3 nucleotides are TGTGCCAGCAGCGGGGACAGCTATGGCTACACCTTC. The chain uses TRBV5-6 and TRBJ1-2; TRBD1 aligns across 7 bases. This CDR3 has 12 residues. Germline CDR1 reads SGHDT; CDR2 reads YYEEEE. With V trimmed by 4 bases and J by 4 bases, 1 base remained unmatched. Full variable domain (remainder filled in from reference TRBV5-6 and TRBJ1-2): DAGVTQSPTHLIKTRGQQVTLRCSPKSGHDTVSWYQQALGQGPQFIFQYYEEEERQRGNFPDRFSGHQFPNYSSELNVNALLLGDSALYLCASSGDSYGYTFGSGTRLTVV.

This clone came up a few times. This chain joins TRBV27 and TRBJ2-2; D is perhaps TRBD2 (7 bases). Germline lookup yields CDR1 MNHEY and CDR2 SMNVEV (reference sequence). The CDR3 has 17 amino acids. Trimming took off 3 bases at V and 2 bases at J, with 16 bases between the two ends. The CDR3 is CASSLVWGGANTGELFF. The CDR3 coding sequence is TGTGCCAGCAGTTTGGTTTGGGGGGGGGCAAACACCGGGGAGCTGTTTTTT.

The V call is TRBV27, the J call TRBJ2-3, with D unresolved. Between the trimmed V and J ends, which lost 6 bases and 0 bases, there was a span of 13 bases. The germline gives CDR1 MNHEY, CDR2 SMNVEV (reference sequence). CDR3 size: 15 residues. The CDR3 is CASRGWRPSTDTQYF. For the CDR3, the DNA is TGTGCCAGCAGGGGTTGGCGGCCTAGCACAGATACGCAGTATTTT.

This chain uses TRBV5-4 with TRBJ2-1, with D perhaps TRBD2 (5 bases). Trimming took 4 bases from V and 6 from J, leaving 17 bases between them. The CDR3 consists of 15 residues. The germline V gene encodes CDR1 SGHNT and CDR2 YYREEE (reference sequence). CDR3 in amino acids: CASSRPGRAGNEQFF. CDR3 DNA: TGTGCCAGCAGCAGACCGGGCCGTGCGGGCAATGAGCAGTTCTTC.

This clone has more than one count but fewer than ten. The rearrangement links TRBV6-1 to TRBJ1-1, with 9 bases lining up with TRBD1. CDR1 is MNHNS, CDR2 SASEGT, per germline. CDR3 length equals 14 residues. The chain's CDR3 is CAEGQGFMNTEAFF. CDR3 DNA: TGTGCTGAGGGACAGGGCTTTATGAACACTGAAGCTTTCTTT.

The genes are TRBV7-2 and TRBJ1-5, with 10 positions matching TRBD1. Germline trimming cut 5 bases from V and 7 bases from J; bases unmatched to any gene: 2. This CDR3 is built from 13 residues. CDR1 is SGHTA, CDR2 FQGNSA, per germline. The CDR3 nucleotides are TGTGCCAGCAGCGGGACAGGGGTGCAGCCCCAGCATTTT. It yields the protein CASSGTGVQPQHF.

CDR3: CASSLAPLKSTDTQYF. CDR3 sequence (DNA): TGTGCCAGCAGCTTGGCCCCACTCAAAAGCACAGATACGCAGTATTTT. The chain employs TRBV5-4 and TRBJ2-3; no reliable D call. Trimming removed 0 bases from V and 0 bases from J, with 11 bases in between. Germline V CDR1 and CDR2: SGHNT, YYREEE (reference sequence). CDR3 length: 16 residues.

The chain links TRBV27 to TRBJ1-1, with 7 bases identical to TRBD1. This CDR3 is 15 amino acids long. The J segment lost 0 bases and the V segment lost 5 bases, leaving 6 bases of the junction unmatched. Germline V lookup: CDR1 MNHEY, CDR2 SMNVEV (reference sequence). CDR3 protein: CASSRTGTVNTEAFF. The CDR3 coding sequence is TGTGCCAGCAGTAGGACCGGGACAGTGAACACTGAAGCTTTCTTT.

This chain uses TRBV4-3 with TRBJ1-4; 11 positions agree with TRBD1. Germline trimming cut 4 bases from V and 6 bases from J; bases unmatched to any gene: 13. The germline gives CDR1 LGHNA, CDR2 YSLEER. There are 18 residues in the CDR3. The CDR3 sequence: CASSPLFYRDRGDEKLFF. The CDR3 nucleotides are TGCGCCAGCAGCCCGCTTTTCTATAGGGACAGGGGGGATGAAAAACTGTTTTTT.